These 5 T cell receptor beta chains were all obtained from the same sample, sequenced in a study of blood T cell repertoires in COVID-19. Generated by immunoSEQ multiplex PCR, the TCRdb table keeps only in-frame clones and is missing some. The sample lists about 120,000 clones; 79% were seen once. Source material: peripheral blood. These receptors were obtained from a man aged 40-49 years with active or convalescent COVID-19.

The CDR3, as DNA: TGCGCCAGCAGCTTGGGTGCGGACATTGCCTACGAGCAGTACTTC. This sequence encodes CASSLGADIAYEQYF. The chain recombines TRBV5-1 with TRBJ2-7, with D possibly matching TRBD1 (5 bases). The ends were cut back, 0 bases at V and 2 bases at J, with 12 bases in the middle. The CDR3 runs to 15 residues. Germline V gives CDR1 SGHRS, CDR2 YFSETQ. The entire variable domain, with the rest obtained from reference TRBV5-1 and TRBJ2-7, is as follows: KAGVTQTPRYLIKTRGQQVTLSCSPISGHRSVSWYQQTPGQGLQFLFEYFSETQRNKGNFPGRFSGRQFSNSRSEMNVSTLELGDSALYLCASSLGADIAYEQYFGPGTRLTVT.

The rearrangement joins TRBV28 to TRBJ2-7; 9 bases line up with TRBD1. The CDR3 is 15 amino acids. CDR1 is MDHEN and CDR2 is SYDVKM in the germline V gene. Trimming at V came to 3 bases and at J to 5 bases, leaving 8 bases not matched to a gene. CDR3 residues: CASSLVQGAFHEQYF. The CDR3, as DNA: TGTGCCAGCAGTTTGGTACAGGGGGCGTTCCACGAGCAGTACTTC. Looking up the rest from reference TRBV28 and TRBJ2-7 gives the full variable domain: DVKVTQSSRYLVKRTGEKVFLECVQDMDHENMFWYRQDPGLGLRLIYFSYDVKMKEKGDIPEGYSVSREKKERFSLILESASTNQTSMYLCASSLVQGAFHEQYFGPGTRLTVT.

The V gene is TRBV10-3, the J gene TRBJ2-7; 8 bases match TRBD1. This CDR3 region has 12 residues. Germline CDR1 ENHRY, CDR2 SYGVKD. V lost 6 bases, J lost 2 bases, and 0 bases stayed unmatched. The CDR3 sequence is CAIRGQAYEQYF. The CDR3 region has the DNA TGTGCCATCAGGGGACAGGCCTACGAGCAGTACTTC.

This chain connects TRBV30 to TRBJ2-1; 14 bases line up with TRBD2. After removal of 7 bases from V and 10 bases from J, the junction contained 6 bases not matched to a gene. CDR3 size: 13 residues. From germline, CDR1 is GTSNPN and CDR2 SVGIG (reference sequence). In nucleotides, the CDR3 is TGTGCCTCGGGACTAGCGGGAGTCTGGGAGCAGTTCTTC. The encoded protein is CASGLAGVWEQFF. The full variable domain, completed using reference TRBV30 and TRBJ2-1, is SQTIHQWPATLVQPVGSPLSLECTVEGTSNPNLYWYRQAAGRGLQLLFYSVGIGQISSEVPQNLSASRPQDRQFILSSKKLLLSDSGFYLCASGLAGVWEQFFGPGTRLTVL.

This clone has more than one count but fewer than ten. The chain has TRBV2 and TRBJ1-6, with D unclear. This CDR3 is built from 13 residues. Trimming shortened V by 5 bases and J by 9 bases, and 11 bases separated the two germline ends. The germline V gene encodes CDR1 SNHLY and CDR2 FYNNEI. The CDR3 is CASSSNGVSPLHF. The CDR3 DNA reads TGTGCCAGCAGTTCGAACGGAGTTTCACCCCTCCACTTT.